Listed here is a single T cell receptor (beta chain). Its antigen is as yet unknown. As for the donors, each was a healthy bone marrow donor. Vbeta (60) and Jbeta (13) primers were used in the PCR. Sequencing used immunoSEQ multiplex PCR; TCRdb keeps in-frame clones, though not all of them. The sample has about 87,000 clones; 70% to 85% are singletons. This sample is drawn from a study of cytomegalovirus exposure and HLA in healthy donors. Study-wide findings and caveats: As a later analysis revealed, the rate of TCR association differed by HLA locus, with DRB1 most and HLA-C fewest. Per a prior analysis, the majority of TCR beta V segments were productive roughly 90% or roughly 30% of the time.

The sample taken for sequencing was PBMCs. This receptor was identified in a man aged 25 to 45 in good health and CMV-seropositive.

CDR3 coding DNA: TGCGCCAGCAGCCAAGAGGTCCGACTTCTCAATCAGCCCCAGCATTTT. Amino acid sequence: CASSQEVRLLNQPQHF. This chain links TRBV4-1 with TRBJ1-5, with unresolved D. V shed 0 bases and J shed 3 bases, with 12 bases lying between them. The CDR3 sequence is 16 residues long. Germline CDR1 and CDR2: MGHRA and YSYEKL.